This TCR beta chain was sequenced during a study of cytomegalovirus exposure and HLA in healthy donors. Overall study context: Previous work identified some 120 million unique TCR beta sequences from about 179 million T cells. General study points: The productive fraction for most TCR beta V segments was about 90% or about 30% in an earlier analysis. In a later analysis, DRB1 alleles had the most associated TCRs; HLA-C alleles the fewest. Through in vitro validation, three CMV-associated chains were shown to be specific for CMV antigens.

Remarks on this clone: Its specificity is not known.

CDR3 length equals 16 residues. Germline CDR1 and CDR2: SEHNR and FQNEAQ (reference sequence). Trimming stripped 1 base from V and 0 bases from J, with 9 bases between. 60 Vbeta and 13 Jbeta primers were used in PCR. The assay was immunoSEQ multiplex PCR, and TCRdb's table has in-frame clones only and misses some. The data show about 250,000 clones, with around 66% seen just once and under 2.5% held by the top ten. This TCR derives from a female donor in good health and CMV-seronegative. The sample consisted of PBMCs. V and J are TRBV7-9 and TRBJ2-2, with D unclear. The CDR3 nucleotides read TGTGCCAGCAGCTTAGACCGATTAGCGAACACCGGGGAGCTGTTTTTT. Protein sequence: CASSLDRLANTGELFF.